These 29 T cell receptor beta chains originate from one sample sequenced in a study of T-cell reconstitution after alpha-beta-depleted transplantation in children. This sample's TCRbeta library carried unique molecular identifier barcodes. One entry per CDR3 protein, called by TCRdb with MiXCR from the PCR reads. The table lists some 450,000 distinct CDR3 sequences, about 40% of them singletons, with approximately 30% in the top ten. The sequencing here drew on PBMCs, taken before TCRalphabeta/CD19-depleted stem cell transplant. These receptors were taken from a girl aged 2 to 9 with aplastic anemia, due to receive a stem cell transplant.

This chain uses TRBV3-1 with TRBJ2-1; no clear D. The CDR3 sequence is 17 residues long. V lost 4 bases, J lost 4 bases, and 20 bases lay in between. Germline CDR1 LGHDT, CDR2 YNNKEL (reference sequence). In DNA form, the CDR3 reads TGTGCCAGCAGCCTCAGCCTTACGTCCACCTCGTACAATGAGCAGTTCTTC. Translation gives CASSLSLTSTSYNEQFF.

This clonotype was found a few times. The CDR3 region is CASRVYGITDTQYF. The DNA of the CDR3 is TGTGCCAGTAGGGTGTACGGGATTACAGATACGCAGTATTTT. The V gene is TRBV19, the J gene TRBJ2-3; D might be TRBD2 (5 bases). Looked up from germline, CDR1 is LNHDA and CDR2 is SQIVND (reference sequence). The CDR3 extends over 14 amino acids. V gave up 6 bases and J gave up 3 bases, with 13 bases separating them.

This chain connects TRBV6-1 to TRBJ1-1, with TRBD1 as a possible D gene (6 bases). Germline CDR1 is MNHNS and CDR2 is SASEGT. V lost 5 bases to trimming and J lost 4 bases, with 17 bases between them. CDR3 length: 15 residues. The CDR3, as DNA: TGTGCCAGCAGTCAAGGACGGGGGGCCAGCACTGAAGCTTTCTTT. This sequence encodes CASSQGRGASTEAFF.

CDR3 nucleotide sequence: TGCAGTGCTAAATATCTGAAACTGAACACTGAAGCTTTCTTT. Translated, it gives CSAKYLKLNTEAFF. The chain has TRBV20-1 and TRBJ1-1, with D hard to call. V lost 4 bases to trimming and J lost 0 bases, with 12 bases between them. The CDR3 consists of 14 residues. Germline V lookup: CDR1 DFQATT, CDR2 SNEGSKA (reference sequence).

The chain employs TRBV5-5 and TRBJ1-2; D gene ambiguous. Trimming stripped 6 bases from V and 6 bases from J, with 21 bases between. CDR1 SGHKS and CDR2 YYEKEE come from the germline V gene (reference sequence). The CDR3 extends over 15 amino acids. The CDR3 loop is CASNPTSGQTNGYTF. The CDR3 DNA is TGTGCCAGCAACCCGACGTCCGGGCAAACGAATGGCTACACCTTC.

The V gene is TRBV4-2, the J gene TRBJ2-7, with D hard to call. Germline V gives CDR1 LGHNA, CDR2 YNFKEQ. V was clipped by 10 bases and J by 0 bases, with 16 bases between them. The CDR3 runs 14 residues. The CDR3 protein is CAIGPGPSSYEQYF. The CDR3 DNA follows: TGTGCCATCGGCCCCGGGCCGAGCTCCTACGAGCAGTACTTC.

The J gene is TRBJ2-7, the V gene TRBV20-1, with D hard to call. This CDR3 has 15 residues. V gave up 1 base and J gave up 2 bases, with 15 bases separating them. Germline V gives CDR1 DFQATT, CDR2 SNEGSKA (reference sequence). The CDR3 protein is CSARGDGTVTYEQYF. CDR3 DNA sequence: TGCAGTGCTAGAGGAGACGGAACAGTAACCTACGAGCAGTACTTC.

This clonotype was seen more than once but under ten times. The J gene is TRBJ2-3, the V gene TRBV5-5; D is ambiguous. CDR1 and CDR2 from the germline V gene are SGHKS and YYEKEE (reference sequence). With 2 bases removed from V and 0 bases from J, the gap between germline ends came to 4 bases. The CDR3 spans 13 residues. CDR3 sequence reads: CASSFRSTDTQYF. The CDR3 nucleotides read TGTGCCAGCAGCTTTCGGAGCACAGATACGCAGTATTTT.

The genes are TRBV7-2 and TRBJ2-5; D not certain. V shed 1 base and J shed 1 base, with 7 bases lying between them. CDR1 and CDR2 (germline): SGHTA, FQGNSA. The CDR3 has 14 amino acids. The CDR3 nucleotides read TGTGCCAGCAGCTTAGTGGGCAGCCAAGAGACCCAGTACTTC. The encoded protein is CASSLVGSQETQYF.

The chain recombines TRBV4-1 with TRBJ2-1; perhaps TRBD2 as D (5 bases). The CDR3 is 14 residues long. The germline CDR1 and CDR2 sequences are MGHRA and YSYEKL. Trimming shortened V by 3 bases and J by 8 bases, and 14 bases separated the two germline ends. The CDR3 DNA sequence: TGCGCCAGCAGCCAGCCCGTGTCCGGGGATGAGCAGTTCTTC. It encodes CASSQPVSGDEQFF.

This clonotype was found many times. The J gene is TRBJ2-7, the V gene TRBV7-9; 11 nucleotides line up with TRBD1. Germline trimming cut 5 bases from V and 4 bases from J; bases unmatched to any gene: 7. Germline lookup yields CDR1 SEHNR and CDR2 FQNEAQ (reference sequence). The CDR3 extends over 15 amino acids. The CDR3 loop reads CASSAAGQGAYEQYF. CDR3 bases: TGTGCCAGCAGCGCAGCCGGACAGGGGGCTTACGAGCAGTACTTC.

In this sample, this clonotype turned up many times. V gene TRBV10-3 combines with J gene TRBJ2-3, with D tentatively TRBD2 (6 bases). The V end was cut by 7 bases, the J end by 4 bases, with 15 bases between. From germline, CDR1 is ENHRY and CDR2 SYGVKD. This CDR3 is 14 amino acids long. The chain's CDR3 is CAINPGREADTQYF. CDR3 DNA: TGTGCCATCAATCCGGGAAGGGAGGCAGATACGCAGTATTTT.

This clonotype was seen a single time. An end of the junction differs from the germline gene, which may be a read error. V and J are TRBV3-1 and TRBJ2-1; 8 nucleotides align to TRBD2. This CDR3 contains 16 residues. CDR1 and CDR2 from the germline V gene are LGHDT and YNNKEL (reference sequence). CDR3 nucleotide sequence: TGTGCCAGCAGCCAAGTTACGGGAGGGCCTGCGGGTGAGCAGTCCTTC. Amino acid sequence: CASSQVTGGPAGEQSF.

This chain links TRBV20-1 with TRBJ1-1, with 7 positions matching TRBD1. V shed 5 bases and J 12 bases; nucleotides not matched to a gene: 12. CDR1 is DFQATT and CDR2 is SNEGSKA in the germline V gene (reference sequence). CDR3 size: 12 residues. In DNA form, the CDR3 reads TGCAGTGCTTGGACAGGAAGAAATAGGCCTTTCTTT. This gives the protein CSAWTGRNRPFF.

A remark on this clonotype: The CDR3 does not close with the conserved phenylalanine or tryptophan, likely indicating a read error. V is TRBV27 and J is TRBJ2-7, with 9 bases aligning to TRBD1. The CDR3 is 16 amino acids. J lost 0 bases, V lost 1 base, and 4 bases had no gene match. CDR1 and CDR2 from the germline V gene are MNHEY and SMNVEV (reference sequence). CDR3 in amino acids: CASSLYRGLGSYEQYL. The CDR3 DNA is TGTGCCAGCAGTTTATACAGGGGGCTTGGCTCCTACGAGCAGTACCTC.

The chain carries TRBV21-1 and TRBJ2-7; the table's D gene call, TRBD1, was not cross checked with the DNA. TRBV21-1 counts as a pseudogene. CDR3 length: 15 amino acids. CDR3 loop: CASSKGQGGPYEQYF. CDR3 nucleotides: TGTGCCAGCAGCAAAGGACAGGGGGGGCCCTACGAGCAGTACTTC.

The chain joins TRBV12-3 or TRBV12-4 to TRBJ1-2; D uncertain. The CDR3 extends over 15 amino acids. The V end was cut by 0 bases, the J end by 0 bases, with 8 bases between. The CDR3 DNA reads TGTGCCAGCAGTTTAGCGCCCCAGGCTAACTATGGCTACACCTTC. Encoded protein: CASSLAPQANYGYTF.

The chain has TRBV18 and TRBJ1-6; the D is unclear. Looked up from germline, CDR1 is KGHSH and CDR2 is LQKENI. V lost 3 bases and J lost 7, with 10 bases in between. This CDR3 has 14 residues. CDR3 residues: CASSPLGQNSPLHF. CDR3 nucleotides: TGTGCCAGCTCACCCCTCGGGCAAAATTCACCCCTCCACTTT.

This clonotype was detected a few times. The gene calls are TRBV7-9 and TRBJ2-6; D might be TRBD1 (5 bases). This CDR3 is 17 amino acids long. Germline CDR1 reads SEHNR; CDR2 reads FQNEAQ (reference sequence). Trimming left V 1 base short and J 1 base short, with 11 bases between. CDR3 DNA: TGTGCCAGCAGCTTAGGCCCCACAGGATCTGGGGCCAACGTCCTGACTTTC. Encoded protein: CASSLGPTGSGANVLTF.

V gene TRBV5-1 combines with J gene TRBJ2-1, with 12 bases matching TRBD1. This CDR3 is built from 14 residues. V trimming: 9 bases; J trimming: 8 bases; junction bases outside the gene matches: 9. Per the germline V gene, CDR1 is SGHRS and CDR2 is YFSETQ. The CDR3 protein is CATAPGQGAYEQFF. The CDR3 DNA sequence: TGCGCCACCGCGCCGGGACAGGGGGCCTATGAGCAGTTCTTC.

V is TRBV6-5 and J is TRBJ1-4; D unclear. Trimming shortened V by 0 bases and J by 0 bases, and 14 bases separated the two germline ends. The CDR3 loop spans 18 amino acids. Germline V gene sequence: CDR1 MNHEY, CDR2 SVGAGI. Here the CDR3 DNA reads TGTGCCAGCAGTTACTCGATGCAGCTACTTGCAACTAATGAAAAACTGTTTTTT. Translation gives CASSYSMQLLATNEKLFF.

V usage is TRBV11-2 and J usage is TRBJ2-5; the match to TRBD2 covers 14 bases. CDR3 length: 17 amino acids. Trimming cost V 3 bases and J 1 base; bases outside gene matches: 4. Germline CDR1 is SGHAT and CDR2 is FQNNGV. The CDR3 DNA sequence: TGTGCCAGCAGCTTGACTAGCGGGAGGGTATTCCAAGAGACCCAGTACTTC. This codes for CASSLTSGRVFQETQYF.

Points on this clonotype: One base away lies a much larger clone, so this may be a sequencing read error. This chain joins TRBV20-1 and TRBJ2-4; D is unresolved. V gave up 5 bases and J gave up 8 bases, with 10 bases separating them. This CDR3 region has 11 residues. The germline V gene encodes CDR1 DFQATT and CDR2 SNEGSKA (reference sequence). CDR3: CSAGMLDIQYF. The CDR3 nucleotides read TGCAGTGCTGGGATGCTAGACATTCAGTACTTC.

Concerning this clonotype itself: A clone one base away is much larger, so this may be a read error. The chain links TRBV19 to TRBJ2-1, with 8 bases identical to TRBD1. Germline-derived CDR1 and CDR2 are LNHDA and SQIVND (reference sequence). Trimming took 8 bases from V and 2 from J; bases not matched to a gene: 8. This CDR3 comprises 15 residues. CDR3 coding DNA: TGTGCCAGTGGAAGGGGACAGGTTACCTACAATGAGCAGTTCTTC. Its protein product is CASGRGQVTYNEQFF.

On this clonotype itself: This may come from a read error, since a much larger clone is one base off. The genes are TRBV20-1 and TRBJ2-1; no reliable D call. The length of the CDR3 is 11 residues. Germline-derived CDR1 and CDR2 are DFQATT and SNEGSKA (reference sequence). Deletions cut 2 bases from V and 6 bases from J, with 5 bases between. CDR3 loop: CSARNGNEQFF. For the CDR3, the DNA is TGCAGTGCTAGAAACGGCAATGAGCAGTTCTTC.

This clonotype was recorded at least ten times. The V gene is TRBV12-3 or TRBV12-4, the J gene TRBJ2-1; D ambiguous. Trimming cost V 0 bases and J 4 bases, with 7 bases left between them. There are 14 residues in the CDR3. The CDR3 nucleotides read TGTGCCAGCAGTTTAGCCGGGCCTTACAATGAGCAGTTCTTC. Translated: CASSLAGPYNEQFF.

This clonotype appeared many times. The J gene is TRBJ1-5, the V gene TRBV5-5, with a tentative D call TRBD1 (5 bases). V was pared by 4 bases and J by 3 bases, with 14 bases between. This CDR3 is 15 amino acids long. Germline V gene lookup returns CDR1 SGHKS and CDR2 YYEKEE (reference sequence). The CDR3 DNA sequence: TGTGCCAGCAGCGTGGGGGGAGGGTACAATCAGCCCCAGCATTTT. Protein: CASSVGGGYNQPQHF.

The chain uses TRBV18 and TRBJ2-2; D not resolved. The CDR3 length is 15 residues. The V end was cut by 1 base, the J end by 4 bases, with 10 bases between. Germline V lookup: CDR1 KGHSH, CDR2 LQKENI. CDR3 in amino acids: CASSPLRQTTGELFF. CDR3 DNA sequence: TGTGCCAGCTCACCACTCCGGCAGACCACCGGGGAGCTGTTTTTT.

This clonotype has only a few counts. The chain combines TRBV4-1 with TRBJ2-1, with TRBD2 as a possible D gene (6 bases). The length of the CDR3 is 14 residues. CDR1 is MGHRA, CDR2 YSYEKL, per germline. With 8 bases removed from V and 7 bases from J, the gap between germline ends came to 18 bases. As DNA, the CDR3 is TGCGCCAGCGGCAAAGCGGCGGGAAAGAATGAGCAGTTCTTC. Its translation is CASGKAAGKNEQFF.